The clone carrying this T cell receptor beta chain was observed a handful of times. Its antigen is unknown. This specimen comes from a study of T cell responses to AZD1222 COVID-19 vaccine. Study outcomes and limitations: There were vaccine-associated CD4 TCRs across spike, dominant at 160-218 and 743-854. Clonal diversity was possibly underestimated, and white British individuals and females predominated among donors.

This table comes from immunoSEQ multiplex PCR, and its TCRdb copy is limited to in-frame clones, with some not included. The data show about 99,000 clones, with approximately 90% seen just once and about 19% held by the top ten. Trimming pared 2 bases from V and 7 bases from J, leaving 15 bases between. Germline V gives CDR1 MNHEY, CDR2 SVGEGT. The CDR3 is made up of 15 amino acids. The chain combines TRBV6-2 or TRBV6-3 with TRBJ2-1; D may match TRBD1 or TRBD2 (6 bases each). This sequence originates from an adult in good health. The specimen was peripheral blood, collected on day 0 of AZD1222 vaccination. CDR3 sequence reads: CASSYEGGPLNEQFF. CDR3 DNA: TGTGCCAGCAGTTACGAGGGGGGCCCGCTTAATGAGCAGTTCTTC.